The clone carrying this TCR beta chain was seen a handful of times. Since all of the isolated RNA was reverse transcribed, expressed TCRB transcripts were what got sequenced. Clones were read by immunoSEQ multiplex PCR, and TCRdb kept only the in-frame ones, dropping some. Of under 250,000 clones in the sample, over 12% were seen once. The data originate from a study of beta chain features in type 1 diabetes. The CDR3 extends over 14 amino acids. Per germline, CDR1 ENHRY and CDR2 SYGVKD. The V and J ends lost 8 bases and 5 bases respectively, with 19 bases between them. This chain connects TRBV10-3 to TRBJ2-7, with D possibly TRBD2 on 6 matching bases. What was sequenced was naive CD4+ T cells from blood. The clonotype originates from a woman in her 40s in good health. The CDR3 DNA reads TGTGCCATCGGTTTTAGGAGGGAGGACCACGAGCAGTACTTC. It yields the protein CAIGFRREDHEQYF.